This T cell receptor beta chain was documented in a study of CD8+CD57+ T cells in acquired aplastic anemia. About the study: Sorted CD4+ and CD8+ cells gave an average of around 3.3 ug of DNA. Broader study findings: The same twenty-nine CD8+ CDR3 sequences occurred in patients and in controls.

Both TCR beta VDJ combination and CDR3 sequence profiling were carried out. Genomic DNA was the template for this profiling. MiXCR, run by TCRdb on the reads, gives a single entry per CDR3 protein. The sample records 200,000 to 300,000 distinct CDR3 sequences, roughly 80% being singletons. The CDR3 is 15 amino acids. Looked up from germline, CDR1 is SGHVS and CDR2 is FQNEAQ. On this clonotype itself: Antigen specificity is unknown. One junction end does not reproduce the germline sequence, and a read error may be involved.

By flow cytometry, patients selected for sequencing had shown an expansion of CD8+CD57+ cells. Patients had received no therapy at the time of blood sampling. Input material: sorted CD4+, CD8+, or CD8+CD57+ T cells (not recorded which) from PBMCs. This sequence was found in a human donor with aplastic anemia. The chain recombines TRBV7-8 with TRBJ2-1; 8 bases agree with TRBD2. CDR3 nucleotides: TGTGCCACCAGCAGAGAGAGACGGGGGGGGACTCAGCAGTTCTTC. It is translated as CATSRERRGGTQQFF. Full variable domain (missing parts from reference TRBV7-8 and TRBJ2-1): GAGVSQSPRYKVAKRGQDVALRCDPISGHVSLFWYQQALGQGPEFLTYFQNEAQLDKSGLPSDRFFAERPEGSVSTLKIQRTQQEDSAVYLCATSRERRGGTQQFFGPGTRLTVL.